Listed below are T cell receptor beta chains from one sample, sequenced in a study of cytomegalovirus exposure and HLA in healthy donors. Produced via immunoSEQ multiplex PCR; TCRdb's table is partial and in-frame only. The sample carries approximately 67,000 clones, 75% to 90% recorded once. Material for sequencing was PBMCs. The receptors come from a woman aged 25 to 39 in good health and CMV-seropositive. Each CDR3 is given with its conserved first and last residue. Each record gives: CDR3 protein, CDR3 DNA, V gene, clone size, J gene, D gene. The D gene is left open where the match is weak. Not every row has a clone size; where given, it reads once, few, many or a size class.

CASSSYRGTEQFF	TGTGCCAGCAGCTCCTACAGGGGTACTGAGCAGTTCTTC	TRBV7-3	NA	TRBJ2-1	TRBD1
CASSPGHTGNGYTF	TGTGCCAGCAGTCCGGGACACACCGGTAATGGCTACACCTTC	TRBV28	NA	TRBJ1-2	NA
CASRPGTSGTNEQFF	TGCGCCAGCAGGCCCGGGACTAGCGGGACGAATGAGCAGTTCTTC	TRBV10-2	NA	TRBJ2-1	TRBD2
CASRLLGREGRETQYF	TGCGCCAGCAGATTGCTGGGGCGGGAGGGCCGAGAGACCCAGTACTTC	TRBV5-1	NA	TRBJ2-5	TRBD2
CASSTNPGEGGGVFF	TGCGCCAGCAGCACGAACCCGGGTGAGGGAGGGGGGGTCTTCTTC	TRBV5-1	NA	TRBJ2-1	NA
CASSIGVGAYEQYF	TGTGCCAGTAGTATAGGGGTCGGAGCCTACGAGCAGTACTTC	TRBV19	NA	TRBJ2-7	NA
CASSPRSGSGDEQFF	TGCGCCAGCAGCCCAAGAAGCGGGAGCGGCGATGAGCAGTTCTTC	TRBV10-1	NA	TRBJ2-1	TRBD2
CASSLQGTEAFF	TGTGCCAGCAGTTTACAGGGGACTGAAGCTTTCTTT	TRBV6-6	NA	TRBJ1-1	TRBD1
CASSSTAPSRNNEQFF	TGTGCCAGCAGCTCCACCGCGCCTAGCAGGAACAATGAGCAGTTCTTC	TRBV7-6	NA	TRBJ2-1	NA
CASSLGQGNYGYTF	TGTGCCAGCAGCCTAGGACAGGGAAATTATGGCTACACCTTC	TRBV7-9	NA	TRBJ1-2	TRBD1
CATSRGLADVDNEQFF	TGTGCCACCAGCAGGGGGCTAGCGGATGTGGACAATGAGCAGTTCTTC	TRBV15	NA	TRBJ2-1	TRBD2
CASSLLSGRGVYNEQFF	TGTGCCAGCAGCTTACTCAGTGGCAGAGGAGTATACAATGAGCAGTTCTTC	TRBV7-3	NA	TRBJ2-1	NA
CASSYRGEGTGELFF	TGTGCCAGCAGCTACAGGGGAGAGGGCACCGGGGAGCTGTTTTTT	TRBV5-4	NA	TRBJ2-2	TRBD1
CSGSGRSYNEQFF	TGCAGCGGTAGCGGGAGGTCGTACAATGAGCAGTTCTTC	TRBV29-1	once	TRBJ2-1	TRBD2
CATSLDKNTEAFF	TGTGCCACCAGTCTTGACAAGAACACTGAAGCTTTCTTT	TRBV15	NA	TRBJ1-1	NA
CASSIGLAGGQETQYF	TGCGCCAGCAGCATCGGACTAGCGGGAGGGCAAGAGACCCAGTACTTC	TRBV5-1	NA	TRBJ2-5	TRBD2
CATSLARPQETQYF	TGTGCCACCTCACTAGCGCGCCCCCAGGAGACCCAGTACTTC	TRBV15	NA	TRBJ2-5	TRBD2
CASSPSGTSGRATETQYF	TGTGCCAGCAGCCCCTCCGGGACTAGCGGGAGGGCCACGGAGACCCAGTACTTC	TRBV7-9	NA	TRBJ2-5	TRBD2
CASSFGPNTEAFF	TGTGCCAGCAGTTTTGGGCCGAACACTGAAGCTTTCTTT	TRBV27	NA	TRBJ1-1	NA
CAWSHSVEQYF	TGTGCCTGGTCCCATTCAGTCGAGCAGTACTTC	TRBV30	NA	TRBJ2-7	NA
CARSKNPGHRLGELFF	TGTGCCAGAAGCAAAAATCCGGGACATAGGCTGGGAGAACTGTTTTTT	TRBV5-3	NA	TRBJ1-4	NA
CASSPGLADYNEQFF	TGTGCCAGCAGTCCGGGGTTGGCGGACTACAATGAGCAGTTCTTC	TRBV6-1	NA	TRBJ2-1	NA
CASSERVGSYNEQFF	TGTGCCAGCAGCGAGCGGGTAGGATCCTACAATGAGCAGTTCTTC	TRBV7-3	NA	TRBJ2-1	NA
CASSLLSNTGELFF	TGTGCCAGCAGCCTACTCTCGAACACCGGGGAGCTGTTTTTT	TRBV7-9	once	TRBJ2-2	NA
CASSPVLAGVRDTQYF	TGCGCCAGCAGCCCTGTACTAGCGGGAGTTAGAGATACGCAGTATTTT	TRBV5-1	NA	TRBJ2-3	TRBD2
CASSVAGRVYNEQFF	TGTGCCAGCAGTGTCGCGGGAAGGGTCTACAATGAGCAGTTCTTC	TRBV2	NA	TRBJ2-1	NA
CASSHTTASQETQYF	TGCGCCAGCAGCCACACGACAGCTTCCCAAGAGACCCAGTACTTC	TRBV4-1	NA	TRBJ2-5	NA
CASSSRRQDHTEAFF	TGTGCCAGCAGTTCCCGCAGACAGGACCACACTGAAGCTTTCTTT	TRBV6-6	NA	TRBJ1-1	NA
CASSMTGGIRTSGRQETQYF	TGTGCCAGTAGTATGACAGGGGGGATAAGGACTAGCGGGAGACAAGAGACCCAGTACTTC	TRBV19	NA	TRBJ2-5	TRBD2
CASSYNRGSGNTIYF	TGTGCCAGCAGTTATAACAGGGGATCAGGAAACACCATATATTTT	TRBV6-5	NA	TRBJ1-3	TRBD1
CASSFRDTEAFF	TGTGCCAGCAGCTTCCGGGACACTGAAGCTTTCTTT	TRBV5-8	NA	TRBJ1-1	NA
CASSRRTGGSYEQYF	TGTGCCAGTAGTCGTCGAACAGGGGGTTCCTACGAGCAGTACTTC	TRBV19	NA	TRBJ2-7	TRBD1
CASSFQETNEKLFF	TGCGCCAGCAGCTTCCAGGAAACTAATGAAAAACTGTTTTTT	TRBV5-1	once	TRBJ1-4	NA
CASSLTGYEQYF	TGTGCCAGCAGTTTGACAGGCTACGAGCAGTACTTC	TRBV6-1	NA	TRBJ2-7	NA
CASRAGGPIHEQYF	TGTGCCAGCAGAGCGGGAGGGCCAATCCACGAGCAGTACTTC	TRBV27	NA	TRBJ2-7	TRBD2
CASSVAGVKYEQHF	TGTGCCAGCAGCGTAGCGGGAGTAAAGTACGAGCAGCACTTC	TRBV7-9	NA	TRBJ2-7	TRBD2
CSVQQGANQPQHF	TGCAGCGTTCAACAGGGGGCAAATCAGCCCCAGCATTTT	TRBV29-1	NA	TRBJ1-5	TRBD1
CASSSVRAEQYF	TGTGCCAGCAGCTCCGTTCGAGCCGAGCAGTACTTC	TRBV7-8	NA	TRBJ2-7	NA
CASGWAGNYEQYF	TGTGCCAGTGGGTGGGCAGGGAACTACGAGCAGTACTTC	TRBV19	NA	TRBJ2-7	NA
CASRQRGLAGHPGDIQYF	TGTGCCAGCAGACAAAGAGGACTAGCGGGGCACCCAGGGGACATTCAGTACTTC	TRBV7-8	NA	TRBJ2-4	TRBD2
CASSVTGTSGRTDTQYF	TGTGCCAGCAGCGTGACCGGGACTAGCGGGAGGACAGATACGCAGTATTTT	TRBV9	once	TRBJ2-3	TRBD2
CASSLWTGSTYEQYF	TGTGCCAGCAGTTTATGGACAGGGAGCACGTACGAGCAGTACTTC	TRBV28	NA	TRBJ2-7	TRBD1
CASSMGGTREQFF	TGTGCCAGTAGTATGGGGGGGACTCGGGAGCAGTTCTTC	TRBV19	NA	TRBJ2-1	TRBD2
CASSYRGTGNTIYF	TGCGCCAGCAGCTACAGGGGAACTGGAAACACCATATATTTT	TRBV5-1	NA	TRBJ1-3	TRBD1
CASRAGTGGRRTEAFF	TGTGCCAGTAGGGCCGGGACAGGGGGCCGAAGAACTGAAGCTTTCTTT	TRBV19	NA	TRBJ1-1	TRBD1
CAWTRWSGVQETQYF	TGTGCCTGGACCCGATGGTCAGGGGTACAAGAGACCCAGTACTTC	TRBV30	NA	TRBJ2-5	NA
CASSLSGRGRGYGYTF	TGTGCCAGCAGTTTATCAGGCAGGGGTCGGGGCTATGGCTACACCTTC	TRBV27	NA	TRBJ1-2	NA
CARSLELAGVENEQFF	TGTGCCAGAAGCTTGGAACTAGCGGGAGTCGAAAATGAGCAGTTCTTC	TRBV5-3	NA	TRBJ2-1	TRBD2
CASATGAGSATDTQYF	TGTGCCAGCGCCACAGGGGCGGGATCCGCCACAGATACGCAGTATTTT	TRBV6-4	few	TRBJ2-3	NA
CASSQSGKITDTQYF	TGTGCCAGCAGCCAGTCGGGGAAAATCACAGATACGCAGTATTTT	TRBV4-2	NA	TRBJ2-3	NA
CASSRQGDGYTF	TGTGCCAGTAGTAGGCAGGGGGATGGCTACACCTTC	TRBV19	NA	TRBJ1-2	TRBD1
CASSFRSSAYNEQFF	TGTGCCAGCAGCTTTAGGTCTAGCGCCTACAATGAGCAGTTCTTC	TRBV11-2	NA	TRBJ2-1	NA